What follows are 20 T cell receptor beta chains derived from one specimen sequenced in a study of vaccination effects on CD4 cells after COVID-19. Having been cultured for 9 to 11 days, the cells underwent CD4+ T cell isolation. TCRdb's table, derived via immunoSEQ multiplex PCR, lists solely in-frame clones and lacks some. In the table there are about 48,000 clones, more than 65% of which are singletons. Which antigens these TCRs recognize remains unknown. The starting material was CD4+ T cells from PBMCs cultured without peptide, obtained before COVID-19 vaccination. The receptors were sampled from a human donor who received a COVID-19 vaccine.

The chain employs TRBV5-4 and TRBJ2-5; 8 positions agree with TRBD2. This CDR3 has 16 amino acids. Germline V gives CDR1 SGHNT, CDR2 YYREEE (reference sequence). V shed 4 bases, J shed 3 bases, and the junction held 11 bases outside the gene matches. Here the CDR3 reads CASSPHSTSGKETQYF. Written as DNA, the CDR3 is TGTGCCAGCAGCCCCCATTCCACTAGCGGAAAAGAGACCCAGTACTTC.

The CDR3 DNA sequence: TGTGCCAGCAGCTCGACACTATATAATTCACCCCTCCACTTT. It specifies CASSSTLYNSPLHF. This chain joins TRBV3-1 (or the pseudogene TRBV3-2) and TRBJ1-6; D gene ambiguous. The CDR3 is 14 residues long. The ends were cut back, 5 bases at V and 4 bases at J, with 9 bases in the middle. Germline assignment: CDR1 LGHDT and CDR2 YNNKEL (reference sequence).

This clone turned up a few times. The chain carries TRBV7-2 and TRBJ2-2; D ambiguous. Trimming took 5 bases from V and 3 from J, leaving 4 bases between them. This CDR3 comprises 12 residues. Germline lookup yields CDR1 SGHTA and CDR2 FQGNSA. CDR3 DNA: TGTGCCAGCAGCCTCTACACCGGGGAGCTGTTTTTT. Its protein is CASSLYTGELFF.

The chain employs TRBV2 and TRBJ2-2; a weak D match, TRBD1 (6 bases). CDR1 is SNHLY and CDR2 is FYNNEI in the germline V gene. Trimming stripped 9 bases from V and 6 bases from J, with 14 bases between. The CDR3 totals 13 residues. The CDR3 DNA follows: TGTGCCAGTTCAAACAGGGAAGCCGGGGAGCTGTTTTTT. This translates into CASSNREAGELFF.

V usage is TRBV2 and J usage is TRBJ1-3; 9 nucleotides align to TRBD1. The germline gives CDR1 SNHLY, CDR2 FYNNEI. V lost 6 bases, J lost 4 bases, and 7 bases stayed unmatched. The CDR3 sequence is 15 residues long. CDR3 loop: CASSSQTGGGNTIYF. The CDR3 nucleotides are TGTGCCAGCAGCTCCCAGACAGGGGGAGGAAACACCATATATTTT. The full variable domain, in which reference TRBV2 and TRBJ1-3 provide the parts outside the CDR3, is EPEVTQTPSHQVTQMGQEVILRCVPISNHLYFYWYRQILGQKVEFLVSFYNNEISEKSEIFDDQFSVERPDGSNFTLKIRSTKLEDSAMYFCASSSQTGGGNTIYFGEGSWLTVV.

This sequence joins TRBV5-1 and TRBJ2-7, with D perhaps assigned TRBD1 or TRBD2 (7 bases each). Looked up from germline, CDR1 is SGHRS and CDR2 is YFSETQ. This CDR3 region has 14 residues. Trimming removed 4 bases from V and 5 bases from J, with 16 bases in between. The CDR3 DNA reads TGCGCCAGCAGCGGGGGGGCAGGGGGAAACGAGCAGTACTTC. Protein: CASSGGAGGNEQYF.

The V gene is TRBV29-1, the J gene TRBJ1-5, with D perhaps TRBD1 (5 bases). The CDR3 sequence is 13 residues long. The V gene lost 4 bases and the J gene lost 6 bases, with 13 bases spanning the gap. Germline values: CDR1 SQVTM, CDR2 ANQGSEA. CDR3 DNA sequence: TGCAGCGTTGGCGGGGGAATGGGTCAGCCCCAGCATTTT. Its translation: CSVGGGMGQPQHF.

This clone was counted only a few times. The CDR3 reads CASSQAIPRRSGNTIYF. The CDR3 nucleotides are TGCGCCAGCAGCCAAGCGATCCCTCGTCGCTCTGGAAACACCATATATTTT. The chain recombines TRBV4-1 with TRBJ1-3; no reliable D call. The germline V gene has CDR1 MGHRA and CDR2 YSYEKL. The CDR3 length is 17 residues. The V and J ends lost 1 base and 0 bases respectively, with 13 bases between them.

This clone has a handful of counts. The J gene is TRBJ1-3, the V gene TRBV30; D is unclear. The germline gives CDR1 GTSNPN, CDR2 SVGIG (reference sequence). Trimming shortened V by 0 bases and J by 2 bases, and 8 bases separated the two germline ends. This CDR3 comprises 14 residues. CDR3 region: CAWSVRTAGNTIYF. Here the CDR3 DNA reads TGTGCCTGGAGTGTGAGGACCGCTGGAAACACCATATATTTT.

In DNA form, the CDR3 reads TGTGCCAGCAGCTTGGCCGACAGGGGAACTGAAGCTTTCTTT. It translates to CASSLADRGTEAFF. The genes are TRBV5-8 and TRBJ1-1; 8 bases align to TRBD1. Germline V gene lookup returns CDR1 SGHTS and CDR2 YDEGEE. CDR3 length: 14 amino acids. V lost 0 bases and J lost 5; bases outside the gene matches: 3.

The chain combines TRBV2 with TRBJ1-2, with TRBD1 matching 8 bases. V lost 1 base and J lost 8; bases outside the gene matches: 9. CDR3 length: 15 amino acids. The germline V gene has CDR1 SNHLY and CDR2 FYNNEI. Here the CDR3 reads CASSEDGQGYRGYTF. Here the CDR3 DNA reads TGTGCCAGCAGTGAAGATGGACAGGGTTATAGAGGCTACACCTTC.

The chain is built from TRBV11-2 and TRBJ2-7; D gene ambiguous. Germline-derived CDR1 and CDR2 are SGHAT and FQNNGV. V was pared by 6 bases and J by 2 bases, with 11 bases between. This CDR3 has 13 amino acids. CDR3 DNA sequence: TGTGCCAGCAGTCCCCTCGCGGCCTACGAGCAGTACTTC. It encodes CASSPLAAYEQYF.

This chain uses TRBV20-1 with TRBJ1-1, with D uncertain. Germline V lookup: CDR1 DFQATT, CDR2 SNEGSKA (reference sequence). The CDR3 is 9 amino acids. Trimming left V 8 bases short and J 6 bases short, with 7 bases between. CDR3 in amino acids: CSLGPEAFF. The CDR3 coding sequence is TGCAGTCTTGGTCCTGAAGCTTTCTTT.

The chain links TRBV2 to TRBJ2-4; tentative D call: TRBD2 (5 bases). Germline V lookup: CDR1 SNHLY, CDR2 FYNNEI. CDR3 size: 15 residues. The germline V and J ends were trimmed by 4 bases and 2 bases, with 12 bases remaining between them. The CDR3 DNA reads as TGTGCCAGCAGTGCAGAGGGCTTGACCAAAAACATTCAGTACTTC. The encoded protein is CASSAEGLTKNIQYF.

This clone was seen a handful of times. This sequence joins TRBV27 and TRBJ1-3, with D unclear. This CDR3 has 11 amino acids. V was shortened by 6 bases and J by 5 bases, with 5 bases between the two germline ends. Germline CDR1 and CDR2: MNHEY and SMNVEV (reference sequence). The CDR3 spells CASRSRNTIYF. CDR3 DNA sequence: TGTGCCAGCAGGAGTCGAAACACCATATATTTT.

V usage is TRBV30 and J usage is TRBJ1-6, with a possible D match to TRBD1 (5 bases). The V end lost 0 bases, the J end lost 11 bases, and 17 bases lay between the germline ends. Germline values: CDR1 GTSNPN, CDR2 SVGIG (reference sequence). The CDR3 is 15 residues long. The chain's CDR3 is CAWSVLKGKEPPLHF. The CDR3 DNA reads as TGTGCCTGGAGTGTACTAAAGGGGAAAGAGCCACCCCTCCACTTT.

This chain connects TRBV4-1 to TRBJ2-7; 12 nucleotides match TRBD2. Germline CDR1 and CDR2: MGHRA and YSYEKL. This CDR3 is built from 18 residues. V was clipped by 1 base and J by 4 bases; unmatched bases: 11. CDR3: CASSQGGLAGTHGYEQYF. The CDR3 DNA follows: TGCGCCAGCAGCCAAGGCGGACTAGCGGGAACCCACGGATACGAGCAGTACTTC.

The chain combines TRBV11-2 with TRBJ1-6; the D gene is possibly TRBD1 (6 bases). Trimming removed 5 bases from V and 6 bases from J, with 17 bases in between. This CDR3 has 16 amino acids. CDR1 and CDR2 (germline): SGHAT, FQNNGV. The CDR3 here is CASSPGRGAGNSPLHF. The CDR3 DNA reads TGTGCCAGCAGCCCAGGCAGGGGCGCGGGTAATTCACCCCTCCACTTT.

The chain is built from TRBV19 and TRBJ1-1; D not certain. This CDR3 is built from 13 residues. The germline gives CDR1 LNHDA, CDR2 SQIVND (reference sequence). Trimming cost V 7 bases and J 0 bases, with 9 bases left between them. CDR3 sequence reads: CASTRFVNTEAFF. CDR3 coding DNA: TGTGCCAGTACGAGGTTTGTGAACACTGAAGCTTTCTTT. Using reference TRBV19 and TRBJ1-1 for the parts outside the CDR3, the full variable domain is DGGITQSPKYLFRKEGQNVTLSCEQNLNHDAMYWYRQDPGQGLRLIYYSQIVNDFQKGDIAEGYSVSREKKESFPLTVTSAQKNPTAFYLCASTRFVNTEAFFGQGTRLTVV.

The chain combines TRBV6-5 with TRBJ1-1; no definite D call. The CDR3 is 13 residues long. Trimming pared 4 bases from V and 5 bases from J, leaving 11 bases between. Germline assignment: CDR1 MNHEY and CDR2 SVGAGI. The CDR3 reads CASSLRQVTEAFF. The CDR3 coding sequence is TGTGCCAGCAGTTTACGACAAGTTACTGAAGCTTTCTTT.